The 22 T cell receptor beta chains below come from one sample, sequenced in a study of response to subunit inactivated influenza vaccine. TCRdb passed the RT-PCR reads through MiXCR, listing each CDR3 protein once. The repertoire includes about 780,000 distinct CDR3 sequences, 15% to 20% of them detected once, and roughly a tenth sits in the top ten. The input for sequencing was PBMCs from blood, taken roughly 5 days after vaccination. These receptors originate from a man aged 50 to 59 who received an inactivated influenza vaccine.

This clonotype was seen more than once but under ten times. The CDR3, as DNA: TGTGCCAGCAATCGGGGGATGGGGTACGAGCAGTACTTC. Its protein is CASNRGMGYEQYF. This chain connects TRBV7-9 to TRBJ2-7; tentative D call: TRBD2 (6 bases). The V and J ends lost 7 bases and 4 bases respectively, with 14 bases between them. The CDR3 runs 13 residues. Per the germline V gene, CDR1 is SEHNR and CDR2 is FQNEAQ (reference sequence).

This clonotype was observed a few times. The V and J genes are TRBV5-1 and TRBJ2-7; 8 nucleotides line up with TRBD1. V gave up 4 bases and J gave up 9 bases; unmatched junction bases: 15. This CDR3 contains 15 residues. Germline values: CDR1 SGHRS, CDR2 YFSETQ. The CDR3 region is CASSQRQGSASRQYF. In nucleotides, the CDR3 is TGCGCCAGCAGCCAACGACAGGGGTCCGCCTCACGGCAGTACTTC.

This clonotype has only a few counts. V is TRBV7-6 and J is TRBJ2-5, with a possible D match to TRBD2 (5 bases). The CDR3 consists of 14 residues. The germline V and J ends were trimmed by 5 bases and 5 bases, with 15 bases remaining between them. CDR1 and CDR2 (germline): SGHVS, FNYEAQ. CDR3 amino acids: CASSLGLVLETQYF. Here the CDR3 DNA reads TGTGCCAGCAGCCTCGGACTGGTCCTGGAGACCCAGTACTTC.

The CDR3 spells CSAARGGALMNTEAFF. CDR3 coding DNA: TGCAGTGCGGCAAGAGGGGGGGCACTTATGAACACTGAAGCTTTCTTT. The V gene is TRBV20-1, the J gene TRBJ1-1; tentatively, D is TRBD1 (6 bases). Trimming left V 6 bases short and J 0 bases short, with 20 bases between. The CDR3 totals 16 residues. CDR1 and CDR2 from the germline V gene are DFQATT and SNEGSKA (reference sequence).

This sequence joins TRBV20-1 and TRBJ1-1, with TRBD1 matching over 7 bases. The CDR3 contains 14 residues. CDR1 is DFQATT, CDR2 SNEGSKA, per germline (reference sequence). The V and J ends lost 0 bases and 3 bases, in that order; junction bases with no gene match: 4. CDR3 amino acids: CSARDRDSYTEAFF. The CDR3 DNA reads TGCAGTGCTAGAGATCGGGACAGTTACACTGAAGCTTTCTTT.

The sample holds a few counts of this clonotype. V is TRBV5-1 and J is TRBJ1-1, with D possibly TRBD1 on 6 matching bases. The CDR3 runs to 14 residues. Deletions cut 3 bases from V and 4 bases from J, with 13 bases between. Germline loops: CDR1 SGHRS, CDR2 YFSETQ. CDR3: CASSSRTAGTEAFF. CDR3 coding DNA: TGCGCCAGCAGCTCTCGGACAGCGGGCACTGAAGCTTTCTTT. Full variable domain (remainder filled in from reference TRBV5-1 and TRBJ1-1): KAGVTQTPRYLIKTRGQQVTLSCSPISGHRSVSWYQQTPGQGLQFLFEYFSETQRNKGNFPGRFSGRQFSNSRSEMNVSTLELGDSALYLCASSSRTAGTEAFFGQGTRLTVV.

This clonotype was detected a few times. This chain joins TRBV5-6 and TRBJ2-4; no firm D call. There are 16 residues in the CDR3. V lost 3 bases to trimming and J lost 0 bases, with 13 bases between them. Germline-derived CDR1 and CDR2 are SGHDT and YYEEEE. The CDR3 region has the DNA TGTGCCAGCAGCTCCTTTAGCAGATTAGCCAAAAACATTCAGTACTTC. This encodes CASSSFSRLAKNIQYF.

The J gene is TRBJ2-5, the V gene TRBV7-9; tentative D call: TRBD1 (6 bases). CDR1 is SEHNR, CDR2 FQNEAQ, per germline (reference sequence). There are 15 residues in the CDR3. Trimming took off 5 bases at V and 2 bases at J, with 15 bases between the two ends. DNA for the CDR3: TGTGCCAGCAGCCTCCGACAGGCCTTACAAGAGACCCAGTACTTC. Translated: CASSLRQALQETQYF. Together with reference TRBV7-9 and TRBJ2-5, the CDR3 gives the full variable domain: DTGVSQNPRHKITKRGQNVTFRCDPISEHNRLYWYRQTLGQGPEFLTYFQNEAQLEKSRLLSDRFSAERPKGSFSTLEIQRTEQGDSAMYLCASSLRQALQETQYFGPGTRLLVL.

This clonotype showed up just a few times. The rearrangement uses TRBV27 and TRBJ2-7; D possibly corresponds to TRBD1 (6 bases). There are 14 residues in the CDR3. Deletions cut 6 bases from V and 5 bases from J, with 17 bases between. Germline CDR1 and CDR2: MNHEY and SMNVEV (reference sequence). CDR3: CASSLNRAHHEQYF. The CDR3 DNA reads TGTGCCAGCAGCCTTAACAGGGCTCATCACGAGCAGTACTTC.

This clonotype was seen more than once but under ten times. The CDR3 sequence: CASSLEEGLAERTYEQYF. The CDR3 DNA reads as TGTGCCAGCAGCTTAGAAGAGGGACTAGCGGAACGCACCTACGAGCAGTACTTC. The chain carries TRBV7-8 and TRBJ2-7, with TRBD2 matching 11 bases. V lost 1 base and J lost 2; bases outside the gene matches: 10. Germline CDR1 reads SGHVS; CDR2 reads FQNEAQ. The CDR3 has 18 residues.

The CDR3 region is CASSLDTASYEQYF. CDR3 nucleotide sequence: TGCGCCAGCAGCTTGGATACAGCTTCCTACGAGCAGTACTTC. The V gene is TRBV5-1, the J gene TRBJ2-7; D uncertain. Trimming took 0 bases from V and 1 from J, leaving 8 bases between them. This CDR3 has 14 residues. CDR1 and CDR2 from the germline V gene are SGHRS and YFSETQ.

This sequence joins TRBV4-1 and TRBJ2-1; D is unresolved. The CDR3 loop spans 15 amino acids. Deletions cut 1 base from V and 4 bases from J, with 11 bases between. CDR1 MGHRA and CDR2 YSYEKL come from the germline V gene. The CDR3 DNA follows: TGCGCCAGCAGCCAAGTTTATCCCCCTTACAATGAGCAGTTCTTC. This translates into CASSQVYPPYNEQFF.

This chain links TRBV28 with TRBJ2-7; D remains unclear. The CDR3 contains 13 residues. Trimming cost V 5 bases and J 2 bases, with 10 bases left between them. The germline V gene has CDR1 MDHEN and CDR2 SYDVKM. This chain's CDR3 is CASSTVFPYEQYF. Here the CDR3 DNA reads TGTGCCAGCAGTACAGTTTTCCCCTACGAGCAGTACTTC.

The CDR3 is CSARDQDASGGYNEQFF. Written as DNA, the CDR3 is TGCAGTGCTAGAGATCAGGATGCTAGCGGGGGTTACAATGAGCAGTTCTTC. The gene calls are TRBV20-1 and TRBJ2-1; 10 nucleotides agree with TRBD2. V dropped 0 bases and J dropped 4; count of bases not matched to a gene: 9. The CDR3 has 17 amino acids. Germline-derived CDR1 and CDR2 are DFQATT and SNEGSKA (reference sequence).

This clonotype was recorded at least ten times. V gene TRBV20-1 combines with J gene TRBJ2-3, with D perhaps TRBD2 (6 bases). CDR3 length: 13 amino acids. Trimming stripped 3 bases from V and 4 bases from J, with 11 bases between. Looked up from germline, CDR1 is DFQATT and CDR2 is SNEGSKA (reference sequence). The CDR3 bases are TGCAGTGCTAGTTCGGGGGTCCCAGATACGCAGTATTTT. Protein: CSASSGVPDTQYF.

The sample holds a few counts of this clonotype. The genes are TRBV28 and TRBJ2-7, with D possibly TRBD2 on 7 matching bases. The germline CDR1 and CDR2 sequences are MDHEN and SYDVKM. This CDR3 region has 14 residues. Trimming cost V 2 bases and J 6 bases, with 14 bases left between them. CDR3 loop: CASSLGAGAIEQYF. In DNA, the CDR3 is TGTGCCAGCAGTTTAGGGGCGGGGGCGATCGAGCAGTACTTC.

The CDR3 sequence is CASSHRRQAETQYF. Here the CDR3 DNA reads TGTGCCAGCAGCCACCGCCGGCAGGCAGAGACCCAGTACTTC. The chain recombines TRBV7-6 with TRBJ2-5; D not resolved. The germline CDR1 and CDR2 sequences are SGHVS and FNYEAQ. V was pared by 5 bases and J by 4 bases, with 14 bases between. There are 14 residues in the CDR3. The whole variable domain, remainder taken from reference TRBV7-6 and TRBJ2-5, is GAGVSQSPRYKVTKRGQDVALRCDPISGHVSLYWYRQALGQGPEFLTYFNYEAQQDKSGLPNDRFSAERPEGSISTLTIQRTEQRDSAMYRCASSHRRQAETQYFGPGTRLLVL.

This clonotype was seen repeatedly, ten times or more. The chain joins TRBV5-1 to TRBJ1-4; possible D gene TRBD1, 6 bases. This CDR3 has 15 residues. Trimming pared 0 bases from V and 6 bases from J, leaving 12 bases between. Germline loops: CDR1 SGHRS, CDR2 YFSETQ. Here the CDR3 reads CASSLDPGVDEKLFF. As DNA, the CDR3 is TGCGCCAGCAGCTTGGATCCAGGGGTAGATGAAAAACTGTTTTTT. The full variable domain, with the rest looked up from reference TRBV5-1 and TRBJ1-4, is KAGVTQTPRYLIKTRGQQVTLSCSPISGHRSVSWYQQTPGQGLQFLFEYFSETQRNKGNFPGRFSGRQFSNSRSEMNVSTLELGDSALYLCASSLDPGVDEKLFFGSGTQLSVL.

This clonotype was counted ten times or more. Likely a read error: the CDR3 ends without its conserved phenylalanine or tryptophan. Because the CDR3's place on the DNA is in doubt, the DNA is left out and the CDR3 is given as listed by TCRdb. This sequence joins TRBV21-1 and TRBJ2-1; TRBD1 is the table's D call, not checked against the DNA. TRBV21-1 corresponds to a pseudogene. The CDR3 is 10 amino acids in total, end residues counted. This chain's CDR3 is CASSKVTGRI.

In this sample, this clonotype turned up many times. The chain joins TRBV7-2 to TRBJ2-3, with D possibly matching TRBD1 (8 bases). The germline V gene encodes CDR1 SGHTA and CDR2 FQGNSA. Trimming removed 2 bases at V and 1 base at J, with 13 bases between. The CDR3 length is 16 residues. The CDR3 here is CASSLSTGGGTDTQYF. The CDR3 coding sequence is TGTGCCAGCAGCTTATCCACAGGGGGGGGCACAGATACGCAGTATTTT.

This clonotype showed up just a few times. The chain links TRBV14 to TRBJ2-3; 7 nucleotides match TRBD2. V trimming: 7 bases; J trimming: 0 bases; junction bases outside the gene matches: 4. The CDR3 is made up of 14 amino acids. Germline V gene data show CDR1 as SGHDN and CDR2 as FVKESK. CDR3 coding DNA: TGTGCCAGCAAGAGCGGGATTAGCACAGATACGCAGTATTTT. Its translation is CASKSGISTDTQYF.

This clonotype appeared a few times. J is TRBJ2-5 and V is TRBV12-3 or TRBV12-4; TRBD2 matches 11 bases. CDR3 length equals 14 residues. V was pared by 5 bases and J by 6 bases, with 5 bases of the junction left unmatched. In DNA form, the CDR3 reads TGTGCCAGCAGTACTAGCGGGAGATTAAAGACCCAGTACTTC. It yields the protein CASSTSGRLKTQYF.